This entry features one T cell receptor beta chain sequence. The data originate from a study of OX40 agonist ivuxolimab in advanced cancers. Overall study: The mean age was roughly 60 years, ranging from about 23 to 79, with over 70% of participants male.

The CDR3 is 14 amino acids. Germline V gene sequence: CDR1 MDHEN, CDR2 SYDVKM. The V gene lost 1 base and the J gene lost 6 bases, with 9 bases spanning the gap. At baseline, cycle 4 day 1, and cycle 7 day 1, blood was sampled. Clones were read by immunoSEQ multiplex PCR, and TCRdb kept only the in-frame ones, dropping some. The sample comprises 95,000 to 150,000 clones, 85% to 95% of which are singletons, and approximately 0.15% rests with the top ten. This receptor was identified in an adult with an advanced solid tumor such as melanoma, head and neck, liver or kidney cancer. This material consisted of CD4+ or CD8+ T cells sorted from blood, taken in a trial of the OX40 agonist ivuxolimab. This chain links TRBV28 with TRBJ1-4; possible D gene TRBD1, 6 bases. CDR3 DNA sequence: TGTGCCAGCAGTTTATCAGGGGCGGATGAAAAACTGTTTTTT. Its protein is CASSLSGADEKLFF.